A single sample gave rise to the 15 T cell receptor beta chains below, sequenced in a study of T cell responses to AZD1222 COVID-19 vaccine. Sequencing was performed with immunoSEQ multiplex PCR; in TCRdb, only in-frame clones are kept and a portion is missing. The data hold about 69,000 clones, with 80% observed a single time. The sample consisted of peripheral blood, taken 28 days after the second AZD1222 dose. The receptors originated from an adult who received the AZD1222 COVID-19 vaccine.

The gene calls are TRBV6-2 or TRBV6-3 and TRBJ1-5, with D perhaps matching TRBD1 (5 bases). Trimming stripped 5 bases from V and 1 base from J, with 18 bases between. The CDR3 totals 17 residues. The germline V gene has CDR1 MNHEY and CDR2 SVGEGT. The DNA for the CDR3 is TGTGCCAGCAGTGGAACGGGACGCCTATTGAGCAATCAGCCCCAGCATTTT. Translation gives CASSGTGRLLSNQPQHF.

The CDR3 loop reads CASSLGLRDRGKAFF. CDR3 in DNA: TGTGCCAGCAGCTTAGGATTAAGGGACAGGGGTAAAGCTTTCTTT. This chain uses TRBV7-8 with TRBJ1-1; 10 positions match TRBD1. V trimming: 1 base; J trimming: 9 bases; junction bases outside the gene matches: 8. Per the germline V gene, CDR1 is SGHVS and CDR2 is FQNEAQ. The length of the CDR3 is 15 residues.

V gene TRBV29-1 combines with J gene TRBJ2-7, with D perhaps TRBD1 (6 bases). CDR1 and CDR2 (germline): SQVTM, ANQGSEA. V was clipped by 5 bases and J by 3 bases, with 11 bases between them. The CDR3 contains 12 residues. This CDR3 reads CSVITGYYEQYF. The CDR3 nucleotides are TGCAGCGTTATTACAGGGTACTACGAGCAGTACTTC.

This rearrangement joins TRBV7-9 to TRBJ1-1; 9 bases are a match to TRBD1. Germline values: CDR1 SEHNR, CDR2 FQNEAQ (reference sequence). Trimming removed 5 bases from V and 7 bases from J; junction bases left unmatched: 5. This CDR3 has 13 amino acids. The CDR3 protein is CASSGTGTGEAFF. The CDR3 DNA reads as TGTGCCAGCAGCGGGACAGGGACTGGTGAAGCTTTCTTT.

This clone was seen a single time. V and J are TRBV3-1 (or the pseudogene TRBV3-2) and TRBJ2-7; D is ambiguous. Germline V gene lookup returns CDR1 LGHDT and CDR2 YNNKEL (reference sequence). V was cut by 4 bases and J by 0 bases, with 7 bases left in between. The CDR3 is 13 amino acids. CDR3 in amino acids: CASSRRSSYEQYF. DNA of the CDR3: TGTGCCAGCAGCCGCCGAAGCTCCTACGAGCAGTACTTC.

The genes are TRBV5-4 and TRBJ1-1; 7 nucleotides align to TRBD1. The length of the CDR3 is 15 residues. CDR1 is SGHNT, CDR2 YYREEE, per germline (reference sequence). Germline trimming cut 3 bases from V and 1 base from J; bases unmatched to any gene: 6. CDR3 in DNA: TGTGCCAGCAGCTCCCGACAGGGATGGAACACTGAAGCTTTCTTT. Its translation is CASSSRQGWNTEAFF.

The CDR3 DNA follows: TGTGCCAGCAGCTTAAGGTCTAGCGGCCAAGAGACCCAGTACTTC. Translating it yields CASSLRSSGQETQYF. The J gene is TRBJ2-5, the V gene TRBV11-3, with 7 bases identical to TRBD2. This CDR3 region has 15 residues. Losses at the gene ends were 2 bases for V and 1 base for J; bases not matched to a gene: 4. Germline CDR1 is SGHNT and CDR2 is YENEEA.

The chain joins TRBV4-2 to TRBJ1-6, with D perhaps TRBD1 (6 bases). Trimming took off 1 base at V and 7 bases at J, with 17 bases between the two ends. CDR1 and CDR2 (germline): LGHNA, YNFKEQ. CDR3 length: 17 amino acids. This chain's CDR3 is CASSQAKQGLENSPLHF. CDR3 DNA sequence: TGTGCCAGCAGCCAAGCAAAACAGGGTTTAGAGAATTCACCCCTCCACTTT.

The chain links TRBV11-1 to TRBJ2-7; the match to TRBD1 covers 9 bases. Per the germline V gene, CDR1 is SGHAT and CDR2 is FQDESV (reference sequence). V gave up 2 bases and J gave up 7 bases; unmatched junction bases: 12. The CDR3 covers 16 residues. The CDR3 DNA sequence: TGTGCCAGCAGCTTACCCGGGACAGGGCTGTCGAGGGAGCAGTACTTC. This codes for CASSLPGTGLSREQYF.

The chain has TRBV28 and TRBJ2-3; 11 nucleotides match TRBD2. This CDR3 has 16 residues. V dropped 6 bases and J dropped 1; count of bases not matched to a gene: 6. Germline CDR1 and CDR2: MDHEN and SYDVKM. CDR3 nucleotide sequence: TGTGCCAGCAGCCCGACTAGCGGGGATCGCACAGATACGCAGTATTTT. Protein: CASSPTSGDRTDTQYF.

This CDR3 reads CASSPVYVTGELFF. CDR3 sequence (DNA): TGTGCCAGCAGCCCTGTTTATGTTACCGGGGAGCTGTTTTTT. The chain carries TRBV5-5 and TRBJ2-2; D remains ambiguous. Germline values: CDR1 SGHKS, CDR2 YYEKEE (reference sequence). CDR3 length: 14 residues. The ends were cut back, 4 bases at V and 5 bases at J, with 12 bases in the middle.

The chain has TRBV19 and TRBJ1-4; 9 bases agree with TRBD1. The CDR3 is made up of 14 amino acids. Trimming at V came to 6 bases and at J to 8 bases, leaving 7 bases not matched to a gene. Germline lookup yields CDR1 LNHDA and CDR2 SQIVND (reference sequence). CDR3 DNA: TGTGCCAGTAGCAACCCGGGACAGGGCGAAAAACTGTTTTTT. It yields the protein CASSNPGQGEKLFF. Full variable domain (outside the CDR3, taken from reference TRBV19 and TRBJ1-4): DGGITQSPKYLFRKEGQNVTLSCEQNLNHDAMYWYRQDPGQGLRLIYYSQIVNDFQKGDIAEGYSVSREKKESFPLTVTSAQKNPTAFYLCASSNPGQGEKLFFGSGTQLSVL.

This chain uses TRBV19 with TRBJ1-2, with a tentative D call TRBD1 (5 bases). The length of the CDR3 is 12 residues. Trimming took off 7 bases at V and 4 bases at J, with 10 bases between the two ends. From germline, CDR1 is LNHDA and CDR2 SQIVND (reference sequence). The CDR3 is CASTPGTYGYTF. As DNA, the CDR3 is TGTGCCAGTACCCCAGGGACCTATGGCTACACCTTC.

V gene TRBV2 combines with J gene TRBJ2-7, with a weak D call TRBD2 (5 bases). Trimming cost V 6 bases and J 7 bases, with 13 bases left between them. Germline V lookup: CDR1 SNHLY, CDR2 FYNNEI. The CDR3 totals 12 residues. The CDR3 is CASRETRREQYF. The CDR3 DNA reads as TGTGCCAGCAGAGAAACAAGGAGGGAGCAGTACTTC.

V is TRBV6-5 and J is TRBJ2-1, with D uncertain. The germline CDR1 and CDR2 sequences are MNHEY and SVGAGI. This CDR3 contains 12 residues. Trimming shortened V by 9 bases and J by 1 base, and 7 bases separated the two germline ends. CDR3: CASGPSYNEQFF. DNA for the CDR3: TGTGCCAGTGGCCCTTCCTACAATGAGCAGTTCTTC.